This is a list of T cell receptor beta chains from one sample in a study of blood T cells in healthy people across ages. TCRdb redid the calling of the 5' RACE reads with MiXCR, one entry per CDR3 protein. The data contain some 1,000,000 distinct CDR3 sequences, approximately 25% of them singletons. The same sample was also studied in work on T cells of mothers and their children.

Sequencing was performed on blood. The receptors originated from a girl aged 2 to 9 in good health. Each CDR3 is given with its conserved first and last residue. A D gene is named only where the DNA matches it firmly. Size values are once, few and many counts, or a class for expanded clones, and some rows have none.

>16|TRBD2|NA|TRBV9|TRBJ2-1
TGTGCCAGCAGCGTTGCGGGAGGACGACAATACAATGAGCAGTCCTTC
CASSVAGGRQYNEQSF
>14|NA|NA|TRBV12-3/TRBV12-4|TRBJ2-5
TGTGCCAGCAGTTTAGGGGCCAAGGAGGGGACCCAGTACTTC
CASSLGAKEGTQYF
>12|NA|few|TRBV5-1|TRBJ1-1
TGCGCCAGCAGCTTGGAGTGGTCTGAAGCTTTCTTT
CASSLEWSEAFF
>14|TRBD1|few|TRBV7-9|TRBJ1-4
TGTGCCAGCAGCAACGGACAGGGAGGGGAAAAACTGTTTTTT
CASSNGQGGEKLFF
>16|NA|NA|TRBV4-2|TRBJ1-6
TGTGCCAGCAGCCAAGGGGGAGTCGCCTATAATTCACCCCTCCACTTT
CASSQGGVAYNSPLHF
>17|TRBD2|few|TRBV7-2|TRBJ2-5
TGTGCCAGCAGCTTAAGCGGACTAGCGGCGTACCAAGAGACCCAGTACTTC
CASSLSGLAAYQETQYF
>15|TRBD2|once|TRBV6-6|TRBJ2-3
TGTGCCAGCAGTTCCGGACTAGCGCACACAGATACGCAGTATTTT
CASSSGLAHTDTQYF
>13|NA|few|TRBV7-9|TRBJ1-1
TGTGCCAGCAGCTTAGTAGGGGCATCTGAAGCTTTCTTT
CASSLVGASEAFF
>13|TRBD1|few|TRBV4-1|TRBJ1-2
TGCGCCAGCAGCCACCCAGGGGGGAATGGCTACACCTTC
CASSHPGGNGYTF
>14|TRBD2|few|TRBV6-1|TRBJ2-3
TGTGCCAGCAGTGTGGGGGGGGTCGCAGATACGCAGTATTTT
CASSVGGVADTQYF
>14|NA|NA|TRBV24-1|TRBJ1-5
TGTGCCACCAGTAAGGGACACCACAATCAGCCCCAGCATTTT
CATSKGHHNQPQHF
>15|NA|NA|TRBV20-1|TRBJ2-7
TGCAGTGCTAGAATAAACCACGGGACAACCTACGAGCAGTACTTC
CSARINHGTTYEQYF
>12|NA|few|TRBV29-1|TRBJ2-5
TGCAGCGTTGGGTGGGGGGAGGAGACCCAGTACTTC
CSVGWGEETQYF
>13|NA|few|TRBV20-1|TRBJ2-1
TGCAGTGCTAGTGAGAGCTCCTACAATGAGCAGTTCTTC
CSASESSYNEQFF
>14|NA|many|TRBV13|TRBJ1-6
TGTGCCAGCAGCTTAGCACTGAATAATTCACCCCTCCACTTT
CASSLALNNSPLHF
>15|NA|NA|TRBV5-1|TRBJ2-3
TGCGCCAGCAGCTTGGGTGGGTCTCGCTCAGATACGCAGTGTTTT
CASSLGGSRSDTQCF
>15|TRBD2|few|TRBV20-1|TRBJ2-3
TGCAGTGCTTACCCTCTGGCGGGAGCCACAGATACGCAGTATTTT
CSAYPLAGATDTQYF
>13|NA|NA|TRBV27|TRBJ1-1
TGTGCCAGCAGTTTAAATGCTCGGACTGAAGCTTTCTTT
CASSLNARTEAFF
>14|TRBD2|few|TRBV19|TRBJ2-4
TGTGCCAGTAGTATAAGCGGGACTACTGACATTCGGTACTTC
CASSISGTTDIRYF
>14|NA|few|TRBV7-8|TRBJ1-2
TGTGCCGTAATAAGGGGGACTTTCAACTATGGCTACACCTTC
CAVIRGTFNYGYTF
>15|TRBD2|once|TRBV9|TRBJ2-1
TGTGCCAGCAGAGTAGCGGGGGGGTCCTACAATGAGCAGTTCTTC
CASRVAGGSYNEQFF
>13|NA|few|TRBV6-5|TRBJ1-1
TGTGCCAGCAGTTACGGCAGGCGCACTGAAGCTTTCTTT
CASSYGRRTEAFF
>14|NA|NA|TRBV5-6|TRBJ1-2
TGTGCCAGCAGCTCAGGCCCGTTTAACTATGGCTACACCTTC
CASSSGPFNYGYTF
>13|NA|NA|TRBV11-2|TRBJ1-5
TGTGCCAGCAGCTTATCGCAGAATCAGCCCCAGCATTTT
CASSLSQNQPQHF
>16|NA|NA|TRBV9|TRBJ2-2
TGTGCCAGCAGCCGTACGACAGGAAAGAACACCGGGGAGCTGTTTTTT
CASSRTTGKNTGELFF
>17|NA|NA|TRBV7-8|TRBJ2-1
TGTGCCAGCAGCTTAGCAATGGGCAGGGGTGGGTATAATGAGCAGTTCTTC
CASSLAMGRGGYNEQFF
>14|NA|NA|TRBV7-9|TRBJ2-7
TGTGCCAGCAGCCCCCGGGACAAGGTGGGCGAGCAGTACTTC
CASSPRDKVGEQYF
>16|TRBD1|NA|TRBV6-1|TRBJ2-7
TGTGCCAGCAGTGCACAATCCGGGACAGGCAATTACGAGCAGTACTTC
CASSAQSGTGNYEQYF
>14|NA|NA|TRBV27|TRBJ2-7
TGTGCCAGCAGTTTCTTGGACAGGAGGGGCGAGCAGTACTTC
CASSFLDRRGEQYF
>15|TRBD1|few|TRBV12-5|TRBJ2-7
TGTGCTAGTGGTTCATCCGGGACAGGGAGGTACGAGCAGTACTTC
CASGSSGTGRYEQYF
>15|NA|NA|TRBV7-9|TRBJ2-7
TGTGCCAGCAGCTTCGAGGGGCTATACTCCTACGAGCAGTACTTC
CASSFEGLYSYEQYF
>14|NA|few|TRBV15|TRBJ2-3
TGTGCCACCAGCAGAGACTATAACACAGATACGCAGTATTTT
CATSRDYNTDTQYF
>14|NA|once|TRBV20-1|TRBJ1-3
TGCAGTGCCAGATCCGGCGCCGACGGAAACACCATATATTTT
CSARSGADGNTIYF